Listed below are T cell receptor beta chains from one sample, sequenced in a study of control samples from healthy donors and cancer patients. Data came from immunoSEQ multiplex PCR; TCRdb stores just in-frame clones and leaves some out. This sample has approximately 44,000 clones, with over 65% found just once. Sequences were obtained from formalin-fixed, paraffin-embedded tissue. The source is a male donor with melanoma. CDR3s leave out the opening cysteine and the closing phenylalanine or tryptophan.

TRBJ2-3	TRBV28	ASSPSWGPGTDTQY
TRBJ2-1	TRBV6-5	ASRPRGGSYNEQF
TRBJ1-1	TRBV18	ASSPIMRGRMNTEAF
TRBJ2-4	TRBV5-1	ASSLGPGGPENIQY
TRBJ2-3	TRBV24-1	ATSVQGGTDTQY
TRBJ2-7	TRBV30	AWSVSGGVSYEQY
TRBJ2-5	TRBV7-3	ASSLNGPRWGVQETQY
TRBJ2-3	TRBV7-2	ASSLEAVHTQY
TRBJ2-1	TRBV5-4	ASSLIGPAPFYNEQF
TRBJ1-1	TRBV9	ASSVGGDLTEAF
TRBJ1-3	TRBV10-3	AIDRGSGNTIY
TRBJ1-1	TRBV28	ASSLRGIGTEAF
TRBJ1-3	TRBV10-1	AGVGAPGPSGNTIY
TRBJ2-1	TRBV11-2	ASSYRGAGDNEQF
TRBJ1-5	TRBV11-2	ASSPTSNQPQH
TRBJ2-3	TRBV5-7	ASSESDTQY
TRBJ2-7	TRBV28	ASSRYEQY
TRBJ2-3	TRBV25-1	ASSADGTPLSTDTQY
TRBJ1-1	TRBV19	ASSLLGGTEAF
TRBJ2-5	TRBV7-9	ASSPLAVGETQY
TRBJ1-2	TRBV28	ASRQGVYGYT
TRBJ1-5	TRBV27	ASSLLSGTGHQPQH
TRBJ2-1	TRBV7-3	ASSGAGSSYNEQF
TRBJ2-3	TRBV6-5	ASSSGRYTDTQY
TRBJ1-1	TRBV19	ASSIAGLYTEAF
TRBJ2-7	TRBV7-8	ASSSSTPAGYEQY
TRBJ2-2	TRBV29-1	SVAGTGVTGELF
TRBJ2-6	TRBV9	ASSVNPRGGAGANVLT
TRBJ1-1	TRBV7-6	ASSLGQGKNTEAF
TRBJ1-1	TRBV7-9	ASSSQGGLTEAF
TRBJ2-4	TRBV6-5	ASSREWGRENIQY
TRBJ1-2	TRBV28	ASSYGTGNYGYT
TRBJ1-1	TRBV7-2	ASGDPHGEENTEAF
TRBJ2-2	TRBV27	ASRNKGFSNTGELF
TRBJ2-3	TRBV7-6	ASSLRTGPTDTQY
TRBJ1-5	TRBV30	AWSVSLGQPQH
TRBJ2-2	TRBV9	ASSVAAGNTGELF
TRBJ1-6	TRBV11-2	ASSLLAGVNSPLH
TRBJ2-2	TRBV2	ASSRGGKDGELF
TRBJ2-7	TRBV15	ATSGERAGGHEQY
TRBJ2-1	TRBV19	ASSIGDRFSRGQF
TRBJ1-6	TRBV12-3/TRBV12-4	ASSSSYNSPLH
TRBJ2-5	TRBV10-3	AISGTAETQY
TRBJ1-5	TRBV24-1	ATSDTGSNQPQH
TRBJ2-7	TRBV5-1	ASSLRSDRGEEQY
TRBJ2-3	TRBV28	ASSLFGSFNTDTQY
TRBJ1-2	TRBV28	ASKAAVGYT